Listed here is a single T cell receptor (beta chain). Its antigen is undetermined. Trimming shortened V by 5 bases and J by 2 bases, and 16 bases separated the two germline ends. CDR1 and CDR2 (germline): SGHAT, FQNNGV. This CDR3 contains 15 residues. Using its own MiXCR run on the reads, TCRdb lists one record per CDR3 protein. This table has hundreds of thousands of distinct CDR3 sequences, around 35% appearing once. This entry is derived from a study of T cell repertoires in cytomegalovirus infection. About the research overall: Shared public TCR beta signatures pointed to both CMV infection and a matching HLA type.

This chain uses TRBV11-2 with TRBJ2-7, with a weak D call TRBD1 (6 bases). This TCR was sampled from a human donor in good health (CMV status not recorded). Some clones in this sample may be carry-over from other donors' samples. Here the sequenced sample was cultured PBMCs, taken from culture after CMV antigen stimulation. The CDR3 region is CASSQRTAYPYEQYF. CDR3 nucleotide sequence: TGTGCCAGCAGCCAAAGGACAGCATATCCCTACGAGCAGTACTTC.